The 14 T cell receptor beta chains below come from one sample, sequenced in a study of T cells in Graves' hyperthyroidism and ophthalmopathy (dated by TCRdb to between 2017 and 2020). Library preparation employed multiplex PCR. Sequencing instrument: Illumina HiSeq 2000. The TCR beta CDR3 regions were amplified from the RNA transcripts. The TCR CDR3 was subjected to a first round of RT-PCR using the HTBI primer set and the Qiagen OneStep RT-PCR kit. The public reads were quality trimmed at Q25 with fastp and then assembled into clones with MiXCR by TCRdb, keeping productive beta chains. Each CDR3 protein gets just one entry, which takes the most common genes and DNA from the rows behind it. This sample gives approximately 370,000 distinct CDR3 sequences in total; approximately 18% of them show up just once. Approximately 35% of the sample belongs to the ten largest clones. Sequencing was performed on blood. Receptor source: a woman younger than 45 with Graves' hyperthyroidism that later progressed to Graves' ophthalmopathy.

With regard to this clonotype: A read error may explain this, as a much larger clone is one base away. V and J are TRBV7-9 and TRBJ2-7; TRBD1 is a possible D gene (8 bases). The CDR3 totals 16 residues. Trimming shortened V by 5 bases and J by 0 bases, and 17 bases separated the two germline ends. CDR1 and CDR2 (germline): SEHNR, FQNEAQ (reference sequence). The CDR3 DNA follows: TGTGCCAGCAGCGACGGTACAGGGGGGGGCTCCTACGAGCAGTACTTC. Translating it yields CASSDGTGGGSYEQYF.

The table lists this clonotype with a few counts. This could be a read error, since a much larger clone is one nucleotide away. The rearrangement links TRBV25-1 to TRBJ2-7; 14 bases line up with TRBD2. Germline V gives CDR1 MGHDK, CDR2 SYGVNS. The CDR3 contains 15 residues. In DNA form, the CDR3 reads TGTGCCGGCAGTGGGACTAGCGGGAGACTTTACGAGCAGTACTTC. Translated, it gives CAGSGTSGRLYEQYF.

The chain uses TRBV15 and TRBJ1-4, with 9 bases lining up with TRBD1. The germline CDR1 and CDR2 sequences are LNHNV and YYDKDF (reference sequence). The V segment lost 8 bases and the J segment 10 bases; nucleotides outside the gene matches: 8. CDR3 size: 13 residues. CDR3 region: CATGRDREAKLFF. In DNA form, the CDR3 reads TGTGCCACCGGCCGGGACAGGGAGGCAAAACTGTTTTTT.

Only a few counts were recorded for this clonotype. J is TRBJ2-4 and V is TRBV11-2; no clear D. In germline, CDR1 is SGHAT, CDR2 FQNNGV. The V gene lost 0 bases and the J gene lost 1 base, with 22 bases spanning the gap. The CDR3 is 20 amino acids. The chain's CDR3 is CASSLDFWAELVVAKNIQYF. DNA for the CDR3: TGTGCCAGCAGCTTAGATTTCTGGGCAGAGTTAGTAGTCGCCAAAAACATTCAGTACTTC.

This clonotype was picked up many times. V is TRBV20-1 and J is TRBJ2-7, with TRBD2 matching 8 bases. Trimming removed 4 bases from V and 3 bases from J; junction bases left unmatched: 8. The CDR3 totals 14 residues. CDR1 is DFQATT, CDR2 SNEGSKA, per germline (reference sequence). The CDR3 loop is CSAKGAGGGYEQYF. For the CDR3, the DNA is TGCAGTGCTAAAGGCGCCGGGGGGGGCTACGAGCAGTACTTC.

The table lists this clonotype with many counts. V and J are TRBV28 and TRBJ2-2; TRBD2 matches 14 bases. The CDR3 is 18 amino acids. Germline V gene sequence: CDR1 MDHEN, CDR2 SYDVKM. Trimming took 9 bases from V and 5 from J; bases not matched to a gene: 14. CDR3 nucleotide sequence: TGTGCCAGTCTCCTGCCAACCGGGACTAGCGGGAGAACCGGGGAGCTGTTTTTT. Translating gives CASLLPTGTSGRTGELFF.

A few counts support this clonotype. The chain's CDR3 is CSTTDRRNTEAFF. CDR3 coding DNA: TGCAGTACTACGGACAGGAGGAACACTGAAGCTTTCTTT. This chain links TRBV20-1 with TRBJ1-1; the match to TRBD1 covers 7 bases. Looked up from germline, CDR1 is DFQATT and CDR2 is SNEGSKA (reference sequence). The V and J ends lost 8 bases and 1 base, in that order; junction bases with no gene match: 7. CDR3 size: 13 residues.

This clonotype has ten or more counts. At one of its ends the junction is not consistent with the germline gene, which may arise from a read error. This sequence joins TRBV7-7 and TRBJ2-1; D gene ambiguous. This CDR3 region has 17 residues. CDR1 and CDR2 (germline): SSHAT, FNYEAQ (reference sequence). The CDR3 bases are TGTGCTAGCAGCTTACAACTGGGATCAGCCGAGCACGGTGAGCAGTTCTTC. It yields the protein CASSLQLGSAEHGEQFF.

The chain recombines TRBV19 with TRBJ1-1, with TRBD1 identical over 7 bases. Germline V lookup: CDR1 LNHDA, CDR2 SQIVND (reference sequence). The CDR3 runs to 15 residues. With V trimmed by 3 bases and J by 0 bases, 4 bases remained unmatched. The CDR3 is CASSIPGQLNTEAFF. CDR3 coding DNA: TGTGCCAGTAGTATCCCGGGACAGCTGAACACTGAAGCTTTCTTT.

This clonotype appeared many times. The gene calls are TRBV2 and TRBJ2-3; D unresolved. Germline loops: CDR1 SNHLY, CDR2 FYNNEI. Trimming shortened V by 4 bases and J by 0 bases, and 8 bases separated the two germline ends. The CDR3 is 14 amino acids. Here the CDR3 DNA reads TGTGCCAGCAGTGCAAGAACAAGCACAGATACGCAGTATTTT. Protein sequence: CASSARTSTDTQYF.

This clonotype was found many times. The V gene is TRBV6-1, the J gene TRBJ1-6; 7 bases agree with TRBD1. The J segment lost 10 bases and the V segment lost 6 bases, leaving 9 bases of the junction unmatched. The CDR3 contains 14 residues. Germline loops: CDR1 MNHNS, CDR2 SASEGT. The CDR3: CASSYDREGSPLHF. The CDR3 DNA sequence: TGTGCCAGCAGCTACGACAGGGAGGGATCACCCCTCCACTTT.

The chain is built from TRBV29-1 and TRBJ1-1; maybe TRBD1 (5 bases). The germline V gene encodes CDR1 SQVTM and CDR2 ANQGSEA. V was pared by 4 bases and J by 0 bases, with 9 bases between. The CDR3 extends over 13 amino acids. The CDR3 here is CSVAGRMNTEAFF. CDR3 nucleotide sequence: TGCAGCGTTGCAGGGCGAATGAACACTGAAGCTTTCTTT.

This clonotype turned up a few times. This rearrangement joins TRBV19 to TRBJ1-2; no reliable D call. CDR1 LNHDA and CDR2 SQIVND come from the germline V gene (reference sequence). V was pared by 1 base and J by 1 base, with 10 bases between. The CDR3 contains 15 residues. DNA for the CDR3: TGTGCCAGTAGTATAGTCATAGAGGGTAACTATGGCTACACCTTC. Amino acids: CASSIVIEGNYGYTF. The complete variable domain, with remaining parts taken from reference TRBV19 and TRBJ1-2, reads DGGITQSPKYLFRKEGQNVTLSCEQNLNHDAMYWYRQDPGQGLRLIYYSQIVNDFQKGDIAEGYSVSREKKESFPLTVTSAQKNPTAFYLCASSIVIEGNYGYTFGSGTRLTVV.

Here the CDR3 reads CASTASGEFNGELFF. The DNA of the CDR3 is TGTGCCAGCACTGCGTCAGGGGAATTTAACGGGGAGCTGTTTTTT. This chain joins TRBV7-9 and TRBJ2-2, with D tentatively TRBD1 (6 bases). Looked up from germline, CDR1 is SEHNR and CDR2 is FQNEAQ (reference sequence). The CDR3 loop spans 15 amino acids. Trimming left V 7 bases short and J 7 bases short, with 19 bases between.